The 27 T cell receptor beta chains presented below share a single source sample, sequenced in a study of a mutant IDH1 vaccine in newly diagnosed glioma. The protocol was immunoSEQ multiplex PCR, while the TCRdb copy is restricted to in-frame clones and leaves out a portion. The sample has tens of thousands of clones; roughly four fifths are singletons. Time point denoted: week 47, end of study. With topical imiquimod, each dose of the vaccine consisted of 300 ug of mutant IDH1 20-mer peptide. For these receptors, no antigen is known. This specimen was PBMCs, taken from a glioma patient whose treatment included an IDH1 peptide vaccine. These receptors originate from a woman aged 50 to 60 with glioma.

This chain uses TRBV19 with TRBJ1-2, with 7 bases lining up with TRBD1. Germline V gene lookup returns CDR1 LNHDA and CDR2 SQIVND (reference sequence). The CDR3 length is 18 residues. V trimming: 5 bases; J trimming: 0 bases; junction bases outside the gene matches: 15. The CDR3 loop is CASSLNPGQRSSNYGYTF. The CDR3 region has the DNA TGTGCCAGTAGTCTAAATCCGGGACAGCGTTCATCTAACTATGGCTACACCTTC. The full variable domain, its missing parts supplied by reference TRBV19 and TRBJ1-2, is DGGITQSPKYLFRKEGQNVTLSCEQNLNHDAMYWYRQDPGQGLRLIYYSQIVNDFQKGDIAEGYSVSREKKESFPLTVTSAQKNPTAFYLCASSLNPGQRSSNYGYTFGSGTRLTVV.

This clone was seen more than once but under ten times. The V gene is TRBV30, the J gene TRBJ1-1, with 9 bases aligning to TRBD1. With 5 bases clipped from V and 3 bases from J, the junction kept 1 base outside the gene matches. Per the germline V gene, CDR1 is GTSNPN and CDR2 is SVGIG (reference sequence). The CDR3 is 12 residues long. The CDR3 sequence: CAWRDRDTEAFF. As DNA, the CDR3 is TGTGCCTGGCGGGACAGGGACACTGAAGCTTTCTTT.

This clone was recorded only once. The rearrangement links TRBV29-1 to TRBJ2-7; the D call may be TRBD1 or TRBD2 (5 bases each). V lost 2 bases, J lost 7 bases, and 12 bases lay in between. Germline loops: CDR1 SQVTM, CDR2 ANQGSEA. The CDR3 runs to 12 residues. CDR3 bases: TGCAGCGTTGAAATTGGGGGTTGGGAGCAGTACTTC. Its translation: CSVEIGGWEQYF.

The V call is TRBV5-6, the J call TRBJ2-7; D is perhaps TRBD1 (5 bases). CDR1 is SGHDT and CDR2 is YYEEEE in the germline V gene. The CDR3 extends over 15 amino acids. The V gene lost 2 bases and the J gene lost 1 base, with 13 bases spanning the gap. The DNA of the CDR3 is TGTGCCAGCAGCTTTTGGCTGCGACAGTCCTACGAGCAGTACTTC. Its protein product is CASSFWLRQSYEQYF.

The gene calls are TRBV14 and TRBJ2-2, with 7 bases aligning to TRBD1. Losses at the gene ends were 1 base for V and 6 bases for J; bases not matched to a gene: 8. This CDR3 has 16 amino acids. Germline V gene sequence: CDR1 SGHDN, CDR2 FVKESK. The chain's CDR3 is CASSQAPDRAPGELFF. The CDR3, as DNA: TGTGCCAGCAGCCAAGCACCTGACAGGGCGCCCGGGGAGCTGTTTTTT.

This clone has more than one count but fewer than ten. The rearrangement joins TRBV2 to TRBJ2-5, with 8 bases lining up with TRBD1. The germline gives CDR1 SNHLY, CDR2 FYNNEI. V shed 7 bases and J 5 bases; nucleotides not matched to a gene: 12. The CDR3 consists of 15 residues. The CDR3 loop reads CASTGQGGMWETQYF. CDR3 bases: TGTGCCAGCACCGGACAGGGAGGCATGTGGGAGACCCAGTACTTC.

The chain combines TRBV25-1 with TRBJ2-2; weak D call: TRBD2 (6 bases). CDR3 length: 16 amino acids. The germline gives CDR1 MGHDK, CDR2 SYGVNS. Trimming pared 7 bases from V and 4 bases from J, leaving 19 bases between. The CDR3 DNA reads as TGTGCCAGCACTTCCCAACGGACTACCCTCACCGGGGAGCTGTTTTTT. Translated, it gives CASTSQRTTLTGELFF.

J is TRBJ2-7 and V is TRBV27; D is perhaps TRBD2 (6 bases). Trimming stripped 3 bases from V and 7 bases from J, with 25 bases between. This CDR3 region has 17 residues. Germline V gene lookup returns CDR1 MNHEY and CDR2 SMNVEV (reference sequence). CDR3 residues: CASSLWTGSSPRGEQYF. Written as DNA, the CDR3 is TGTGCCAGCAGTTTGTGGACGGGCAGTTCCCCCCGGGGGGAGCAGTACTTC.

The V call is TRBV19, the J call TRBJ1-5; D unresolved. V lost 1 base and J lost 7, with 17 bases in between. The CDR3 length is 16 residues. Germline V gene sequence: CDR1 LNHDA, CDR2 SQIVND (reference sequence). This CDR3 reads CASSIAKGVGNQPQHF. CDR3 in DNA: TGTGCCAGTAGTATAGCTAAGGGTGTCGGGAACCAGCCCCAGCATTTT.

This chain connects TRBV7-3 to TRBJ2-7; no clear D. The CDR3 contains 13 residues. The germline V gene has CDR1 SGHTA and CDR2 FQGTGA. Trimming removed 4 bases from V and 4 bases from J, with 11 bases in between. The CDR3 is CASSYGRSYEQYF. In nucleotides, the CDR3 is TGTGCCAGCAGCTACGGACGGTCGTACGAGCAGTACTTC. Full variable domain (missing parts from reference TRBV7-3 and TRBJ2-7): GAGVSQTPSNKVTEKGKYVELRCDPISGHTALYWYRQSLGQGPEFLIYFQGTGAADDSGLPNDRFFAVRPEGSVSTLKIQRTERGDSAVYLCASSYGRSYEQYFGPGTRLTVT.

This chain uses TRBV6-4 with TRBJ1-6, with D possibly matching TRBD1 (5 bases). V was clipped by 4 bases and J by 5 bases, with 9 bases between them. The CDR3 is made up of 14 amino acids. Germline CDR1 reads MRHNA; CDR2 reads SNTAGT. In DNA form, the CDR3 reads TGTGCCAGCAGTGGGACAAAGGATAATTCACCCCTCCACTTT. Translated, it gives CASSGTKDNSPLHF.

This sequence joins TRBV5-1 and TRBJ2-2; 12 positions match TRBD2. With 2 bases clipped from V and 7 bases from J, the junction kept 6 bases outside the gene matches. The CDR3 is 16 residues long. The V gene's germline CDR1 is SGHRS and CDR2 YFSETQ. This CDR3 is CASSLSSGGAFGELFF. DNA for the CDR3: TGCGCCAGCAGCTTATCTAGCGGGGGGGCCTTCGGGGAGCTGTTTTTT.

This clone was detected once. The V and J genes are TRBV19 and TRBJ1-2, with D possibly TRBD1 on 6 matching bases. The CDR3 has 15 amino acids. Germline values: CDR1 LNHDA, CDR2 SQIVND (reference sequence). Trimming removed 0 bases from V and 4 bases from J, with 12 bases in between. CDR3 coding DNA: TGTGCCAGTAGTATAGAGGGGGCAGCGAGCTATGGCTACACCTTC. The encoded protein is CASSIEGAASYGYTF.

This clone has a single count. J is TRBJ1-1 and V is TRBV19; D not resolved. Per the germline V gene, CDR1 is LNHDA and CDR2 is SQIVND (reference sequence). The V end lost 7 bases, the J end lost 5 bases, and 11 bases lay between the germline ends. The CDR3 consists of 12 residues. The CDR3 region has the DNA TGTGCCAGTACCGACCCAAGGACTGAAGCTTTCTTT. Translated: CASTDPRTEAFF.

The chain's CDR3 is CASSPQDPYGYTF. As DNA, the CDR3 is TGTGCCAGCAGCCCACAAGACCCCTATGGCTACACCTTC. The rearrangement uses TRBV9 and TRBJ1-2; D is undetermined. Trimming cost V 4 bases and J 4 bases, with 11 bases left between them. The germline V gene encodes CDR1 SGDLS and CDR2 YYNGEE. CDR3 size: 13 residues.

V usage is TRBV7-2 and J usage is TRBJ1-1; weak D call: TRBD1 (5 bases). Germline V gene sequence: CDR1 SGHTA, CDR2 FQGNSA. V shed 5 bases and J shed 1 base, with 11 bases lying between them. CDR3 length: 14 amino acids. In nucleotides, the CDR3 is TGTGCCAGCAGCGCCGGGACGGCGAACACTGAAGCTTTCTTT. Protein sequence: CASSAGTANTEAFF.

The chain's CDR3 is CASGVGATAQFF. The CDR3 coding sequence is TGTGCCAGCGGCGTTGGGGCAACCGCGCAGTTCTTC. This chain joins TRBV27 and TRBJ2-1, with a possible D match to TRBD1 (5 bases). From germline, CDR1 is MNHEY and CDR2 SMNVEV (reference sequence). V shed 8 bases and J shed 12 bases, with 17 bases lying between them. The CDR3 spans 12 residues.

The gene calls are TRBV2 and TRBJ2-7, with D perhaps matching TRBD1 or TRBD2 (5 bases each). CDR3 length: 13 residues. The V gene lost 8 bases and the J gene lost 4 bases, with 15 bases spanning the gap. Germline V gives CDR1 SNHLY, CDR2 FYNNEI. CDR3 sequence (DNA): TGTGCCAGCGGTTCCGGGGCCAGGTACGAGCAGTACTTC. As protein: CASGSGARYEQYF.

The chain employs TRBV6-1 and TRBJ2-3; the match to TRBD1 covers 8 bases. This CDR3 has 15 amino acids. V shed 8 bases and J 5 bases; nucleotides not matched to a gene: 12. Germline CDR1 reads MNHNS; CDR2 reads SASEGT. CDR3: CASLLDRGSIDTQYF. In DNA, the CDR3 is TGTGCCAGCCTACTAGACAGGGGCTCGATAGATACGCAGTATTTT.

This clone occurred a few times. The chain is built from TRBV5-1 and TRBJ2-7; no clear D gene. V lost 3 bases, J lost 5 bases, and 12 bases lay in between. The CDR3 has 13 residues. Germline values: CDR1 SGHRS, CDR2 YFSETQ. The CDR3 DNA reads TGCGCCAGCAGCTCGTTGAGTCTGGACGAGCAGTACTTC. Translated: CASSSLSLDEQYF.

The chain employs TRBV7-2 and TRBJ2-3, with unresolved D. The CDR3 consists of 13 residues. V shed 5 bases and J shed 5 bases, with 11 bases lying between them. Germline CDR1 and CDR2: SGHTA and FQGNSA. The CDR3 region has the DNA TGTGCCAGCAGCGCACAACGTGGAGATACGCAGTATTTT. Its translation: CASSAQRGDTQYF.

The chain joins TRBV6-1 to TRBJ2-1, with D possibly TRBD2 on 6 matching bases. CDR1 MNHNS and CDR2 SASEGT come from the germline V gene. The CDR3 covers 17 residues. V shed 2 bases and J shed 4 bases, with 18 bases lying between them. The CDR3 DNA reads TGTGCCAGCAGTGAATTGGTGGGGGGACGCAATTACAATGAGCAGTTCTTC. This codes for CASSELVGGRNYNEQFF.

CDR3 protein: CASSLTGQANTGELFF. The DNA of the CDR3 is TGCGCCAGCAGCTTGACTGGACAGGCCAACACCGGGGAGCTGTTTTTT. V and J are TRBV5-1 and TRBJ2-2; 7 bases fit TRBD1. Germline assignment: CDR1 SGHRS and CDR2 YFSETQ. V was clipped by 1 base and J by 2 bases; unmatched bases: 5. The CDR3 runs to 16 residues.

V and J are TRBV5-4 and TRBJ1-1; 9 bases are a match to TRBD1. The CDR3 is made up of 13 amino acids. Trimming took 5 bases from V and 5 from J; bases not matched to a gene: 4. Germline V gene data show CDR1 as SGHNT and CDR2 as YYREEE (reference sequence). DNA for the CDR3: TGTGCCAGCAGTCAGACAGGGGGGACTGAAGCTTTCTTT. Translated: CASSQTGGTEAFF.

The chain employs TRBV19 and TRBJ1-5; 7 nucleotides agree with TRBD1. The CDR3 is 12 amino acids. CDR1 and CDR2 from the germline V gene are LNHDA and SQIVND (reference sequence). The V and J ends lost 11 bases and 5 bases, in that order; junction bases with no gene match: 6. CDR3 sequence (DNA): TGTGCCGGAGGACAGGCGGATCAGCCCCAGCATTTT. This gives the protein CAGGQADQPQHF.

In this sample, this clone turned up once. This chain links TRBV6-1 with TRBJ2-7; no reliable D call. This CDR3 region has 13 residues. Per the germline V gene, CDR1 is MNHNS and CDR2 is SASEGT. V was pared by 0 bases and J by 6 bases, with 9 bases between. The CDR3 region has the DNA TGTGCCAGCAGTGAAGCTTGGAGACGCGAGCAGTACTTC. Its translation: CASSEAWRREQYF.

The V gene is TRBV21-1, the J gene TRBJ2-4; TRBD2 is the table's D call and was not checked against the DNA. TRBV21-1 is flagged as a pseudogene. This CDR3 is 12 amino acids long. DNA of the CDR3: TGTGCCAGCGGGCTAGCGGGGTGCATTCAGTACTTC. Encoded protein: CASGLAGCIQYF.